This record covers a single T cell receptor (beta chain). The source of the sample is a study of cytomegalovirus exposure and HLA in healthy donors. Germline values: CDR1 SGHTA, CDR2 FQGTGA. The CDR3 totals 15 residues. After removal of 4 bases from V and 4 bases from J, the junction contained 5 bases not matched to a gene. The study ran its PCR with 60 Vbeta and 13 Jbeta primers. Only in-frame clones appear in the TCRdb table, and some are missing; sequencing was by immunoSEQ multiplex PCR. The sample lists a few hundred thousand clones, around 77% occurring once. V usage is TRBV7-3 and J usage is TRBJ2-3; 10 positions agree with TRBD2. The source of this sequence is a young woman in good health and CMV-seronegative. Sequenced: PBMCs. The CDR3 bases are TGTGCCAGCAGCTCAAGCGGGGGGGCGGCAGATACGCAGTATTTT. It specifies CASSSSGGAADTQYF.